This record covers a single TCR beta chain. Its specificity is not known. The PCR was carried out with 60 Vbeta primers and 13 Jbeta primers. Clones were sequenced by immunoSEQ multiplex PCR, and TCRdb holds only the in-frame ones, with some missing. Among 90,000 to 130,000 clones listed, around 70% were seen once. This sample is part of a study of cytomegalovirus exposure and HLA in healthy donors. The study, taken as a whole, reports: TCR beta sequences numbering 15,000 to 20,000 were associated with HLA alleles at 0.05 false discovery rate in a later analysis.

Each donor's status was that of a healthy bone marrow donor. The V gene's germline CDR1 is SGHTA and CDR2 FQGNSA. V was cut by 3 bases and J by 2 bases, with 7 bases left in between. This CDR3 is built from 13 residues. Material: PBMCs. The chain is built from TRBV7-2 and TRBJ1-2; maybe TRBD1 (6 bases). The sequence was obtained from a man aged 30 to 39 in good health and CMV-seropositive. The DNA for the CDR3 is TGTGCCAGCAGCTTGCAGGGGAACTATGGCTACACCTTC. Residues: CASSLQGNYGYTF.